What follows are 27 T cell receptor beta chains derived from one specimen sequenced in a study of cytomegalovirus exposure and HLA in healthy donors (dated by TCRdb to the late 2010s). Libraries were built with the immunoSEQ multiplex PCR assay. For the multiplex PCR, a mixture combining 60 forward primers for TCR Vbeta segments and 13 reverse primers for TCR Jbeta segments was used. The immuneACCESS repertoire file appears here via TCRdb, limited to in-frame rearrangements. These files lack a portion of the clones; in checked studies, under half of the deficit traces to unresolved V genes, and the cause of the others is not known. Within this sample are about 140,000 clones, with 70% to 90% of them counted one time only. Clones ranked in the top ten supply around 0.51% of the sample. Material: PBMCs. These receptors originate from a woman between 40 and 50 years old in good health and CMV-seronegative.

The V gene is TRBV29-1, the J gene TRBJ1-1; TRBD1 matches at 8 bases. The ends lost 6 bases at V and 4 bases at J; junction bases unmatched: 13. In germline, CDR1 is SQVTM, CDR2 ANQGSEA. There are 15 residues in the CDR3. As DNA, the CDR3 is TGCAGCGTCGACAAGGGGCAGGGGGCGAGCACTGAAGCTTTCTTT. Protein product: CSVDKGQGASTEAFF.

For this clone: In the same sample, other DNA sequences code for this CDR3. The rearrangement links TRBV5-1 to TRBJ1-4; TRBD1 matches 7 bases. The trim removed 0 bases at V and 0 bases at J, leaving 2 bases unmatched. Looked up from germline, CDR1 is SGHRS and CDR2 is YFSETQ. The CDR3 sequence is 16 residues long. Written as DNA, the CDR3 is TGCGCCAGCAGCTTGGTGGGGACAGCAACTAATGAAAAACTGTTTTTT. Translation: CASSLVGTATNEKLFF. Using reference TRBV5-1 and TRBJ1-4 for the parts outside the CDR3, the full variable domain is KAGVTQTPRYLIKTRGQQVTLSCSPISGHRSVSWYQQTPGQGLQFLFEYFSETQRNKGNFPGRFSGRQFSNSRSEMNVSTLELGDSALYLCASSLVGTATNEKLFFGSGTQLSVL.

The chain is built from TRBV5-4 and TRBJ2-1; 8 bases align to TRBD2. CDR3 length equals 16 residues. Germline V lookup: CDR1 SGHNT, CDR2 YYREEE (reference sequence). Trimming removed 0 bases from V and 3 bases from J; junction bases left unmatched: 5. Written as DNA, the CDR3 is TGTGCCAGCAGCTTGGACGGGACTAGTGTCTACAATGAGCAGTTCTTC. Amino acids: CASSLDGTSVYNEQFF.

This rearrangement joins TRBV13 to TRBJ2-3; 10 bases are shared with TRBD2. CDR3 length: 17 amino acids. The germline CDR1 and CDR2 sequences are PRHDT and FYEKMQ (reference sequence). Trimming took 7 bases from V and 3 from J; bases not matched to a gene: 13. For the CDR3, the DNA is TGTGCCAGCACTACCCAGAGGCTAGCGGGAGTAACAGATACGCAGTATTTT. This translates into CASTTQRLAGVTDTQYF.

This rearrangement joins TRBV7-2 to TRBJ2-2; 7 bases fit TRBD1. The germline V gene encodes CDR1 SGHTA and CDR2 FQGNSA. V dropped 3 bases and J dropped 7; count of bases not matched to a gene: 8. The length of the CDR3 is 15 residues. The CDR3 sequence: CASSFPTTGIGELFF. The CDR3 DNA is TGTGCCAGCAGCTTCCCTACGACAGGGATCGGGGAGCTGTTTTTT.

This clone was counted a single time. V usage is TRBV29-1 and J usage is TRBJ1-5; TRBD1 matches at 7 bases. The CDR3 is made up of 13 amino acids. Per the germline V gene, CDR1 is SQVTM and CDR2 is ANQGSEA. J gave up 6 bases and V 4 bases, and 6 bases lay outside the gene matches. CDR3 sequence reads: CSVGGDSFQPQHF. CDR3 sequence (DNA): TGCAGCGTTGGGGGGGACAGCTTTCAGCCCCAGCATTTT.

As for this clone: The junction shows a germline mismatch at one end, possibly a read error. This chain links TRBV6-1 with TRBJ2-3, with TRBD1 identical over 7 bases. The CDR3 sequence is 14 residues long. Per germline, CDR1 MNHNS and CDR2 SASEGT. Here the CDR3 reads CAGRQGPSTDTQYF. The DNA for the CDR3 is TGTGCCGGCAGACAGGGTCCTTCGACAGATACGCAGTATTTT.

The rearrangement uses TRBV7-2 and TRBJ2-7; D ambiguous. V dropped 5 bases and J dropped 0 bases, with 11 bases sitting between them. CDR3 length: 14 residues. The germline V gene encodes CDR1 SGHTA and CDR2 FQGNSA. DNA for the CDR3: TGTGCCAGCAGCAGTTACAGACGCTCCTACGAGCAGTACTTC. This gives the protein CASSSYRRSYEQYF.

The rearrangement links TRBV7-2 to TRBJ2-7; TRBD1 agrees at 7 bases. V trimming: 6 bases; J trimming: 3 bases; junction bases outside the gene matches: 11. This CDR3 has 15 residues. Germline CDR1 SGHTA, CDR2 FQGNSA. CDR3 region: CASSSRQGRVYEQYF. CDR3 in DNA: TGTGCCAGCAGTTCCCGACAGGGTAGAGTCTACGAGCAGTACTTC.

The rearrangement links TRBV7-6 to TRBJ2-3; 9 nucleotides line up with TRBD2. The CDR3 is made up of 16 amino acids. Per the germline V gene, CDR1 is SGHVS and CDR2 is FNYEAQ. With 6 bases clipped from V and 2 bases from J, the junction kept 9 bases outside the gene matches. Here the CDR3 reads CASRPTAGGPTDTQYF. In DNA form, the CDR3 reads TGTGCCAGCAGGCCTACAGCGGGAGGTCCCACAGATACGCAGTATTTT. Combining the CDR3 with reference TRBV7-6 and TRBJ2-3 gives the whole variable domain GAGVSQSPRYKVTKRGQDVALRCDPISGHVSLYWYRQALGQGPEFLTYFNYEAQQDKSGLPNDRFSAERPEGSISTLTIQRTEQRDSAMYRCASRPTAGGPTDTQYFGPGTRLTVL.

This chain links TRBV7-8 with TRBJ1-1, with 9 nucleotides matching TRBD1. Germline V gene lookup returns CDR1 SGHVS and CDR2 FQNEAQ. The CDR3 has 14 residues. V dropped 5 bases and J dropped 5; count of bases not matched to a gene: 6. Written as DNA, the CDR3 is TGTGCCAGCAGCCTACAGGGGGCGAAAACTGAAGCTTTCTTT. The encoded protein is CASSLQGAKTEAFF.

The chain joins TRBV7-3 to TRBJ2-6; D gene ambiguous. V lost 5 bases and J 0 bases, leaving 8 bases between the germline ends. The germline V gene has CDR1 SGHTA and CDR2 FQGTGA. CDR3 size: 15 residues. The CDR3 spells CASSDVGSGANVLTF. DNA for the CDR3: TGTGCCAGCAGCGATGTCGGCTCTGGGGCCAACGTCCTGACTTTC.

In regard to this clone: Other nucleotide sequences in the sample specify the same CDR3. The chain has TRBV28 and TRBJ2-3; perhaps TRBD2 as D (5 bases). Germline CDR1 reads MDHEN; CDR2 reads SYDVKM. The V gene lost 5 bases and the J gene lost 5 bases, with 8 bases spanning the gap. This CDR3 has 12 amino acids. CDR3 in amino acids: CASSLAGDTQYF. For the CDR3, the DNA is TGTGCCAGCAGTCTCGCGGGAGATACGCAGTATTTT.

This clone was seen a few times. The genes are TRBV5-1 and TRBJ1-4, with D possibly being TRBD1 (5 bases). In germline, CDR1 is SGHRS, CDR2 YFSETQ. V lost 3 bases and J 0 bases, leaving 9 bases between the germline ends. CDR3 length equals 15 residues. The CDR3 loop is CASSWGGPTNEKLFF. The DNA of the CDR3 is TGCGCCAGCAGCTGGGGGGGTCCAACTAATGAAAAACTGTTTTTT.

This clone was recorded only once. Within the sample, other DNA sequences also encode this same CDR3. The chain carries TRBV7-8 and TRBJ1-5; the D gene is possibly TRBD1 (5 bases). Trimming took off 3 bases at V and 7 bases at J, with 16 bases between the two ends. Germline CDR1 and CDR2: SGHVS and FQNEAQ. CDR3 length: 15 residues. This CDR3 reads CASSFRDGGEQPQHF. The CDR3 DNA reads TGTGCCAGCAGCTTCCGGGACGGGGGAGAGCAGCCCCAGCATTTT.

The rearrangement joins TRBV2 to TRBJ2-3; TRBD1 matches at 11 bases. The CDR3 totals 14 residues. Unmatched junction bases numbered 4, after V lost 6 bases and J lost 5 bases. The germline V gene encodes CDR1 SNHLY and CDR2 FYNNEI. The CDR3 sequence: CASRLGQGEDTQYF. The CDR3, as DNA: TGTGCCAGCAGGCTGGGACAGGGGGAAGATACGCAGTATTTT.

The chain carries TRBV30 and TRBJ2-6; D is perhaps TRBD2 (5 bases). The ends were cut back, 2 bases at V and 1 base at J, with 21 bases in the middle. The germline V gene has CDR1 GTSNPN and CDR2 SVGIG (reference sequence). The CDR3 has 19 amino acids. DNA of the CDR3: TGTGCCTGGAGTCCGACGGTGCTAGCACTACGGTCTGGGGCCAACGTCCTGACTTTC. The encoded protein is CAWSPTVLALRSGANVLTF.

The gene calls are TRBV1 and TRBJ2-1; the D call of TRBD1 is as the table states it, not checked on the DNA. TRBV1 has pseudogene status. The CDR3 extends over 16 amino acids. The CDR3, as DNA: TGCACCAGCAGCCACCTGACACTTAGCTCCTACAATGAGCAGTTCTTC. As protein: CTSSHLTLSSYNEQFF.

A remark on this clone: This same CDR3 is encoded by further DNA sequences in the sample. The chain has TRBV9 and TRBJ2-5, with D unresolved. This CDR3 has 13 residues. The V end was cut by 1 base, the J end by 1 base, with 5 bases between. CDR1 and CDR2 from the germline V gene are SGDLS and YYNGEE. The CDR3: CASSVSGQETQYF. The CDR3 nucleotides read TGTGCCAGCAGCGTATCCGGCCAAGAGACCCAGTACTTC. Drawing the rest from reference TRBV9 and TRBJ2-5, the complete variable domain is DSGVTQTPKHLITATGQRVTLRCSPRSGDLSVYWYQQSLDQGLQFLIQYYNGEERAKGNILERFSAQQFPDLHSELNLSSLELGDSALYFCASSVSGQETQYFGPGTRLLVL.

The chain has TRBV5-5 and TRBJ2-5, with 10 bases aligning to TRBD1. V dropped 3 bases and J dropped 1; count of bases not matched to a gene: 9. This CDR3 spans 17 amino acids. CDR1 is SGHKS and CDR2 is YYEKEE in the germline V gene (reference sequence). DNA of the CDR3: TGTGCCAGCAGCTCAGGAGGACAGGGGGGACTCCAAGAGACCCAGTACTTC. Protein: CASSSGGQGGLQETQYF.

The gene calls are TRBV11-3 and TRBJ2-1, with unresolved D. CDR1 is SGHNT and CDR2 is YENEEA in the germline V gene. Trimming pared 4 bases from V and 6 bases from J, leaving 13 bases between. The CDR3 is made up of 14 amino acids. Here the CDR3 DNA reads TGTGCCAGCAGCTCCCTCACTACAATCAATGAGCAGTTCTTC. It codes for CASSSLTTINEQFF.

The genes are TRBV4-1 and TRBJ2-7; TRBD1 matches 9 bases. The CDR3 runs 14 residues. The V gene end was trimmed by 5 bases and the J gene end by 3 bases; junction bases not matched to a gene: 5. CDR1 and CDR2 (germline): MGHRA, YSYEKL. In DNA, the CDR3 is TGCGCCAGCAGCGTCCGACAGGGGGGCTACGAGCAGTACTTC. Amino acid sequence: CASSVRQGGYEQYF.

The chain is built from TRBV6-5 and TRBJ2-7; TRBD2 matches at 10 bases. V trimming: 5 bases; J trimming: 4 bases; junction bases outside the gene matches: 5. The CDR3 is 14 residues long. The germline V gene has CDR1 MNHEY and CDR2 SVGAGI. This chain's CDR3 is CASSKLAGRYEQYF. For the CDR3, the DNA is TGTGCCAGCAGTAAACTAGCGGGAAGGTACGAGCAGTACTTC.

The chain links TRBV27 to TRBJ2-7; the match to TRBD2 covers 8 bases. CDR1 MNHEY and CDR2 SMNVEV come from the germline V gene (reference sequence). The CDR3 has 13 residues. The junction had 12 bases not matched to a gene; V was cut back by 11 bases and J by 6 bases. CDR3 region: CAASGTRRSEQYF. In DNA, the CDR3 is TGTGCCGCCTCCGGGACTAGGCGTTCCGAGCAGTACTTC.

The chain employs TRBV2 and TRBJ1-5; D may be TRBD1 (5 bases). CDR3 size: 18 residues. Trimming left V 1 base short and J 5 bases short, with 21 bases between. The V gene's germline CDR1 is SNHLY and CDR2 FYNNEI. The DNA of the CDR3 is TGTGCCAGCAGTGAAGGGTGGGCTCCGGGGGTGACTTATCAGCCCCAGCATTTT. Residues: CASSEGWAPGVTYQPQHF.

The genes are TRBV5-1 and TRBJ2-1; 8 positions agree with TRBD2. Germline V gives CDR1 SGHRS, CDR2 YFSETQ. The V and J ends lost 1 base and 5 bases, in that order; junction bases with no gene match: 5. The CDR3 loop spans 15 amino acids. The CDR3 reads CASSLISGNDNEQFF. CDR3 in DNA: TGCGCCAGCAGCTTGATTAGCGGGAATGACAATGAGCAGTTCTTC.

The J gene is TRBJ2-1, the V gene TRBV27; D is possibly TRBD2 (5 bases). This CDR3 region has 15 residues. V lost 4 bases, J lost 10 bases, and 20 bases lay in between. The germline V gene encodes CDR1 MNHEY and CDR2 SMNVEV (reference sequence). The CDR3 here is CASSSRPTLLAEQFF. As DNA, the CDR3 is TGTGCCAGCAGTTCGCGCCCTACCCTTTTAGCGGAGCAGTTCTTC.